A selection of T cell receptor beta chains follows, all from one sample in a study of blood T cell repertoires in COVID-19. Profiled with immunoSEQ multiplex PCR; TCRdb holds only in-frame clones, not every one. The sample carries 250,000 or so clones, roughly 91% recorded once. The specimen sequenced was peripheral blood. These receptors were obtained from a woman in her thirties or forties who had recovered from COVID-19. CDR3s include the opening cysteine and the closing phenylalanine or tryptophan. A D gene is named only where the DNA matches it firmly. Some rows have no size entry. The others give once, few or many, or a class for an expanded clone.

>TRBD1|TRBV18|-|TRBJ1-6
TGTGCCAGCTCACCGAAGACCGGGACAGCGAATTCACCCCTCCACTTT
CASSPKTGTANSPLHF
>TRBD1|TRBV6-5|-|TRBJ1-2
TGTGCCAGCAGGCAGGGACAGGGGCTTGGCTACACCTTC
CASRQGQGLGYTF
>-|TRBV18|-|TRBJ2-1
TGTGCCAGCTCACCACACCGCGGGCCGCCCGACAATGAGCAGTTCTTC
CASSPHRGPPDNEQFF
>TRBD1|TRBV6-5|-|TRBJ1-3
TGTGCCAGCTTTCAGGGGGGAGGAAACACCATATATTTT
CASFQGGGNTIYF
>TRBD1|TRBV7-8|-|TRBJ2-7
TGTGCCAGCAGCTTAGCGCAGGGGGACAAAACCTACGAGCAGTACTTC
CASSLAQGDKTYEQYF
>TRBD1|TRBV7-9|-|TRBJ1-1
TGTGCCAGCAGCTTAGCATCAGGGGGTAGGACTGAAGCTTTCTTT
CASSLASGGRTEAFF
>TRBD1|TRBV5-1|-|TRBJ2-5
TGCGCCAGCAGCCCCGACAGGGGTAGAGAGACCCAGTACTTC
CASSPDRGRETQYF
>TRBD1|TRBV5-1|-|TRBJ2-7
TGCGCCAGCAGTCCCGGACAGGGGGCCTACGAGCAGTACTTC
CASSPGQGAYEQYF
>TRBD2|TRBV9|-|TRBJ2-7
TGTGCCAGCAGCCTACTAGCGGGACCCCTCGGCGAGCAGTACTTC
CASSLLAGPLGEQYF
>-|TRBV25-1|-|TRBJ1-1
TGTGCCAGCAGTGATTCGCGGGGCGGCACTGAAGCTTTCTTT
CASSDSRGGTEAFF
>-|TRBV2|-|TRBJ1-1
TGTGCCAGCAGCCGGAGGATAAATCGGAACACTGAAGCTTTCTTT
CASSRRINRNTEAFF
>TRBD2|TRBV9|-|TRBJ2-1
TGTGCCAGCAGCGTAGGCCCCGGAAGCGGGAGGTCGTCCTACAATGAGCAGTTCTTC
CASSVGPGSGRSSYNEQFF
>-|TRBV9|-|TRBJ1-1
TGTGCCAGCAGCGGTCACATGAACACTGAAGCTTTCTTT
CASSGHMNTEAFF
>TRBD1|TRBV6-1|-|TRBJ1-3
TGTGCCAGCAGTGAAGGGAGGGGGCCCCTCTCTGGAAACACCATATATTTT
CASSEGRGPLSGNTIYF
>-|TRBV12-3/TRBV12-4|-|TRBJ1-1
TGTGCCAGCAGTTTAGCGGGAGGGACGGCTTTCTTT
CASSLAGGTAFF
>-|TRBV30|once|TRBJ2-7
TGTGCCTGGAGGTCTGCGTTTACGGCCTACGAGCAGTACTTC
CAWRSAFTAYEQYF
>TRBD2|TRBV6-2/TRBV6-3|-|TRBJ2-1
TGTGCCAGCAGTTACCCCCCCGGACTAGTGTACGAGCAGTTCTTC
CASSYPPGLVYEQFF
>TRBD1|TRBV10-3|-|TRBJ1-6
TGTGCCATCAGGGGGACAGGGGTCGGGCCTTCACCCCTCCACTTT
CAIRGTGVGPSPLHF
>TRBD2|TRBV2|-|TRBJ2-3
TGTGCCAGCAGGGCGGGTAGCGGGGACCACCGGCACACAGATACGCAGTATTTT
CASRAGSGDHRHTDTQYF
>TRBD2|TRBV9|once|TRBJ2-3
TGTGCCAGCAGCTCGGGGACTAGAGGCACAGATACGCAGTATTTT
CASSSGTRGTDTQYF
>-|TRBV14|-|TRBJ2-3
TGTGCCAGCAGCTTGATAGCGGAGTACACAGATACGCAGTATTTT
CASSLIAEYTDTQYF
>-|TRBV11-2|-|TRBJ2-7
TGTGCCAGCAGCTTAGGACAGAGGCCGGACTTC
CASSLGQRPDF
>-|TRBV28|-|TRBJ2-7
TGTGCCAGCTATACGAGGGCCAGGGGTTACGAGCAGTACTTC
CASYTRARGYEQYF
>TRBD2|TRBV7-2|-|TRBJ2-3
TGTGCCAGCAGCTTAGTTCTAGCGGGTGGCGCGAGCACAGATACGCAGTATTTT
CASSLVLAGGASTDTQYF
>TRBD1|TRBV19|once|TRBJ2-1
TGTGCCAGTAGTATAGCCCCCCGGGACAGAGAGCAGTTCTTC
CASSIAPRDREQFF
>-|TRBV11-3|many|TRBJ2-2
TGTGCCAGCACCCGGGGTTCAAACACCGGGGAGCTGTTTTTT
CASTRGSNTGELFF
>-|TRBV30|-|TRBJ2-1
TGTGCCTGGAGTCCCACCGGGACTCCGGCCGATGAGCAGTTCTTC
CAWSPTGTPADEQFF
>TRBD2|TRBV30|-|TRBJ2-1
TGTGCCTGGAGTGTTGGGACTAGGCCTTACAATGAGCAGTTCTTC
CAWSVGTRPYNEQFF
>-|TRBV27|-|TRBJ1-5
TGTGCCAGCAGTTTAGGGGGGTATCAGCCCCAGCATTTT
CASSLGGYQPQHF
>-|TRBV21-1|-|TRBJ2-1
TGTGCCAGCAGCAAAGGGGCTAGCGGGAGGCGCAATGAGCAGTTCTTC
CASSKGASGRRNEQFF
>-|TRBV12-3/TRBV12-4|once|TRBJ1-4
TGTGCCAGCAGTTTCGCGGCCAATGAAAAACTGTTTTTT
CASSFAANEKLFF
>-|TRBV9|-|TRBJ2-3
TGTGCCAGCAGCGTAACCAGCCTGTGGGCCACAGATACGCAGTATTTT
CASSVTSLWATDTQYF
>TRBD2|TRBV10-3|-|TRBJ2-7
TGTGCCATCAGTGAGGTGTCGGGAGGCGCCTACGAGCAGTACTTC
CAISEVSGGAYEQYF
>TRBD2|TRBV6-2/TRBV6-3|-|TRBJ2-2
TGTGCCAGCAGTTACCGCAGACTAGCGAGCGGGGAGCTGTTTTTT
CASSYRRLASGELFF
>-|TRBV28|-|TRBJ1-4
TGTGCCAGCACCCCGGGGGTTGGGTTAAATGAAAAACTGTTTTTT
CASTPGVGLNEKLFF
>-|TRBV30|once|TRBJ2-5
TGTGCCTGGAGTGAGAGTCGGACCCAGTACTTC
CAWSESRTQYF
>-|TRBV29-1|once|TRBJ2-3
TGCAGCGTTGAAGATGGGAGGGGGGATACGCAGTATTTT
CSVEDGRGDTQYF
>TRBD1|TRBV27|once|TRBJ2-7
TGTGCCAGCAGCCGCGGACAGGGACACTACGAGCAGTACTTC
CASSRGQGHYEQYF
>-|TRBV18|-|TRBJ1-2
TGTGCCAGCTCACCACCGTCAGGGGTGGGCTATGGCTACACCTTC
CASSPPSGVGYGYTF
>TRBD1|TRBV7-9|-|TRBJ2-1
TGTGCCAGCAGCTTAAGGGACAGGGGTAATGAGCAGTTCTTC
CASSLRDRGNEQFF
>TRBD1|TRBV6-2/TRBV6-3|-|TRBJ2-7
TGTGCCAGCAGTTACTCGGGACAGGGGGCGCGGTACGAGCAGTACTTC
CASSYSGQGARYEQYF
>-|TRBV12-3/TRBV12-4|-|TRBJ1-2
TGTGCCAGCAGTTTAGGGGGGGACTATGGCTACACCTTC
CASSLGGDYGYTF
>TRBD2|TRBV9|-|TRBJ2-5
TGTGCCAGCAGCCCACTAGCGGGAGTAAGGGAGACCCAGTACTTC
CASSPLAGVRETQYF
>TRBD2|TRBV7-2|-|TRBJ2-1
TGTGCCAGCAGCTCCGGGACTAGCGCCTACAATGAGCAGTTCTTC
CASSSGTSAYNEQFF
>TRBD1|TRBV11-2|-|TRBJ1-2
TGTGCCAGCAGCTTAGTTTCGGGACAGATTCGCTATGGCTACACCTTC
CASSLVSGQIRYGYTF